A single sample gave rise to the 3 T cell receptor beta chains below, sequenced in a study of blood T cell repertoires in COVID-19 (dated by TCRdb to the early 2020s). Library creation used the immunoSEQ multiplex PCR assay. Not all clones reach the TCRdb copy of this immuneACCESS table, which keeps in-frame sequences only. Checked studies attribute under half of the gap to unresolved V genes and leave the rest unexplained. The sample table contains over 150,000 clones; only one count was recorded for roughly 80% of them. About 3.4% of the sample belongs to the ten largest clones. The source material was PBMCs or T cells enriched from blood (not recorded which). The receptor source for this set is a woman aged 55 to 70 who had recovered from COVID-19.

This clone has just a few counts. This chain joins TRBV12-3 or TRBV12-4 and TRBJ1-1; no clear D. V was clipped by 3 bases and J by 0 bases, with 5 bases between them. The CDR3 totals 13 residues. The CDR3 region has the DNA TGTGCCAGCAGTTTGAGGGTGAACACTGAAGCTTTCTTT. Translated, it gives CASSLRVNTEAFF.

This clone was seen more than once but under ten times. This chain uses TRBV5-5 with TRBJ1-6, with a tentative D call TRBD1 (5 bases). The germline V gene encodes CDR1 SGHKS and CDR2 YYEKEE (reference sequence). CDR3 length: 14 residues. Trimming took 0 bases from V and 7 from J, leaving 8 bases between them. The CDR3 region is CASSLGQGNSPLHF. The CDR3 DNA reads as TGTGCCAGCAGCTTGGGGCAGGGAAATTCACCCCTCCACTTT.

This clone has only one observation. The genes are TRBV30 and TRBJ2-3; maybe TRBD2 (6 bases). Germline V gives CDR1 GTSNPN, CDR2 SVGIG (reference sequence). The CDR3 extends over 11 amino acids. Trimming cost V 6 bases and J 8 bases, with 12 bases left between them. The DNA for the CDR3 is TGTGCCTGCCAACCGGGACTTACGCAGTATTTT. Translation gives CACQPGLTQYF.